Many counts were recorded for the clone carrying this T cell receptor (beta chain). The data were taken from a study of regulatory T cells in long-lasting Graves disease. Combining iRepertoire HTBI primers with Arm-PCR of CDR3 regions, the authors built TCR beta libraries. MiXCR, run by TCRdb on the multiplex PCR reads, gives a single entry per CDR3 protein. The sample has 200,000 to 250,000 distinct CDR3 sequences, over 20% seen once; the top ten hold approximately 15%. Time point described: newly diagnosed GD, antithyroid drugs for less than 3 months. Extracted RNA from PBMCs served as the source of the TCR library. Diagnosing Graves' disease relied on the American Thyroid Association guidelines. V was trimmed by 1 base and J by 7 bases, leaving 8 bases between them. Per the germline V gene, CDR1 is SGHTA and CDR2 is FQGTGA. CDR3 length equals 13 residues.

Sequencing used peripheral blood mononuclear cells (PBMCs), obtained at new diagnosis, from a patient treated with antithyroid drugs. This clonotype was obtained from a female donor with Graves disease. The chain combines TRBV7-3 with TRBJ2-1; D uncertain. CDR3: CASSLNMGNEQFF. In DNA, the CDR3 is TGTGCCAGCAGCTTAAATATGGGGAATGAGCAGTTCTTC.